This record covers a single TCR beta chain. This record comes from a study of PD-L1 blockade in urothelial cancer. Study-wide context: Each patient had 0 to 3 earlier chemotherapy regimens. Researchers looked at the blood 3 weeks (second dose) and 6 weeks after treatment began.

The sample's time point: peripheral blood 6 weeks after treatment start. The assay was immunoSEQ multiplex PCR, and TCRdb's table has in-frame clones only and misses some. The sample yields about 120,000 clones, around 89% seen once. The CDR3 loop spans 14 amino acids. Germline V gene lookup returns CDR1 MDHEN and CDR2 SYDVKM. V was clipped by 2 bases and J by 7 bases, with 11 bases between them. The clonotype comes from a man between 60 and 70 years old with urothelial cancer. The sequenced sample was PBMCs, obtained around atezolizumab (anti-PD-L1) treatment. The chain combines TRBV28 with TRBJ1-4; D is unresolved. CDR3 protein: CASSLIYPGEKLFF. CDR3 nucleotide sequence: TGTGCCAGCAGTTTAATTTACCCGGGTGAAAAACTGTTTTTT.